This T cell receptor (beta chain) was sequenced in a study of identical twins. Each CDR3 protein gets one entry after TCRdb re-called the 5' RACE reads with MiXCR. The sample yields 550,000 to 800,000 distinct CDR3 sequences, 7.1% seen once. General study results and limits: High-abundance cord blood beta clonotypes had fewer insertions; memory repertoires showed none. Out-of-frame beta chain sequences displayed weaker excess sharing between twins.

Per germline, CDR1 SGHRS and CDR2 YFSETQ. Trimming removed 7 bases at V and 9 bases at J, with 20 bases between. The CDR3 consists of 14 residues. This clonotype showed up many times. Its specificity is unknown. Separately, the same data were catalogued under a study of yellow fever vaccine responses in identical twins.

J is TRBJ1-5 and V is TRBV5-1; D remains ambiguous. The clonotype comes from a woman aged 18-29 years in good health. Source material: PBMCs. CDR3: CASGKGPNPWPQHF. Written as DNA, the CDR3 is TGCGCCAGCGGAAAAGGGCCCAATCCTTGGCCCCAGCATTTT.